This T cell receptor (beta chain) was captured by sequencing in a study of T-cell reconstitution after alpha-beta-depleted transplantation in children. Regarding the study as a whole: There were reportedly several hundred expanded graft clones from which alpha-beta T cells came about two months after transplant. Fresh T-cell production supplied most of the T-cell counts and diversity seen one year after transplant.

The sample holds many counts of this clonotype. Its antigen is not identified. Preparing the TCRbeta library involved the use of unique molecular identifiers. TCRdb processed the PCR reads anew with MiXCR; each CDR3 protein has one entry. The profile shows hundreds of thousands of distinct CDR3 sequences, about a sixth of them singletons. Trimming took 4 bases from V and 5 from J, leaving 12 bases between them. CDR1 SGHDT and CDR2 YYEEEE come from the germline V gene. The CDR3 has 13 amino acids. The TCR sequence derives from a boy in the first two years of life who had a stem cell transplant for Wiskott-Aldrich syndrome, so the T cells may come from the graft donor. The chain has TRBV5-6 and TRBJ1-2; maybe TRBD1 (6 bases). Source: PBMCs, mostly from graft donor cells, taken 360 days after TCRalphabeta/CD19-depleted stem cell transplant. The DNA of the CDR3 is TGTGCCAGCAGCCGACAGGAGTTGTATGGCTACACCTTC. Its translation is CASSRQELYGYTF.